These 10 T cell receptor beta chains came from one sample sequenced in a study of blood T cells in healthy people across ages. For the second PCR, which ran for about 6 to 11 cycles, a sample-barcoded 5' primer and a J-beta primer mix were used. TCRdb itself ran the 5' RACE reads through MiXCR, one entry per CDR3 protein. Here the sample spans 700,000 to 800,000 distinct CDR3 sequences, about 40% being singletons. Sample: blood. The receptors originated from a woman aged 55-69 years in good health.

The J gene is TRBJ1-2, the V gene TRBV4-3, with D tentatively TRBD1 (6 bases). This CDR3 spans 16 amino acids. Trimming took off 4 bases at V and 4 bases at J, with 19 bases between the two ends. Germline V gene lookup returns CDR1 LGHNA and CDR2 YSLEER. This chain's CDR3 is CASSLLGTRLPYGYTF. Written as DNA, the CDR3 is TGCGCCAGCAGCCTCCTAGGGACACGTCTTCCCTATGGCTACACCTTC.

The V and J genes are TRBV2 and TRBJ2-7, with D tentatively TRBD1 or TRBD2 (5 bases each). Germline values: CDR1 SNHLY, CDR2 FYNNEI. The CDR3 is 14 residues long. The V end was cut by 1 base, the J end by 4 bases, with 11 bases between. CDR3 coding DNA: TGTGCCAGCAGTGAAGTGGGGACCCGGTACGAGCAGTACTTC. Its protein is CASSEVGTRYEQYF.

The V call is TRBV20-1, the J call TRBJ1-2; 7 nucleotides match TRBD1. V shed 0 bases and J 0 bases; nucleotides not matched to a gene: 4. The CDR3 contains 15 residues. Germline-derived CDR1 and CDR2 are DFQATT and SNEGSKA (reference sequence). The CDR3 sequence: CSARERDRANYGYTF. CDR3 sequence (DNA): TGCAGTGCTAGAGAGAGGGACAGAGCTAACTATGGCTACACCTTC.

The chain couples TRBV20-1 to TRBJ1-2; 8 nucleotides match TRBD1. The CDR3 totals 12 residues. CDR1 is DFQATT, CDR2 SNEGSKA, per germline (reference sequence). J was trimmed by 8 bases and V by 6 bases; bases with no gene match: 8. CDR3 DNA: TGCAGTGCACCCGACAGGGGCAGGGGCTACACCTTC. This gives the protein CSAPDRGRGYTF.

Ten or more counts support this clonotype. This chain joins TRBV5-1 and TRBJ2-7; TRBD1 matches 7 bases. Germline V gene data show CDR1 as SGHRS and CDR2 as YFSETQ. V shed 0 bases and J 2 bases; nucleotides not matched to a gene: 2. The CDR3 runs to 14 residues. The CDR3 is CASSLDGTAYEQYF. CDR3 coding DNA: TGCGCCAGCAGCTTGGATGGGACAGCCTACGAGCAGTACTTC.

This clonotype came up a few times. The chain couples TRBV27 to TRBJ1-2, with a tentative D call TRBD1 (5 bases). CDR1 and CDR2 from the germline V gene are MNHEY and SMNVEV (reference sequence). This CDR3 is 13 amino acids long. V lost 6 bases, J lost 2 bases, and 10 bases lay in between. The CDR3 is CASREEGNYGYTF. The CDR3 bases are TGTGCCAGCAGGGAGGAGGGGAACTATGGCTACACCTTC.

This clonotype was observed a handful of times. The rearrangement links TRBV6-2 or TRBV6-3 to TRBJ2-1; 10 bases line up with TRBD1. CDR1 and CDR2 (germline): MNHEY, SVGEGT. The CDR3 sequence is 17 residues long. With V trimmed by 5 bases and J by 9 bases, 16 bases remained unmatched. The CDR3 protein is CASSLIPGQGLSGEQFF. For the CDR3, the DNA is TGTGCCAGCAGTCTCATTCCGGGACAGGGGTTATCGGGTGAGCAGTTCTTC.

This clonotype was counted a few times. The chain has TRBV5-1 and TRBJ2-1; 10 bases agree with TRBD2. CDR1 SGHRS and CDR2 YFSETQ come from the germline V gene. V lost 0 bases, J lost 7 bases, and 10 bases stayed unmatched. This CDR3 spans 17 amino acids. The CDR3 sequence is CASSLATESGGANEQFF. CDR3 bases: TGCGCCAGCAGCTTGGCCACGGAAAGCGGGGGGGCAAATGAGCAGTTCTTC.

For this clonotype: The conserved phenylalanine or tryptophan normally closing the CDR3 is absent here, so this likely arose from a read error. The chain combines TRBV12-3 or TRBV12-4 with TRBJ1-5; maybe TRBD1 (6 bases). The CDR3 has 15 amino acids. Trimming cost V 5 bases and J 4 bases, with 15 bases left between them. The CDR3 spells CASSPSEGGNQPQHY. CDR3 nucleotide sequence: TGTGCCAGCAGTCCCTCGGAAGGGGGAAATCAGCCCCAGCATTAT.

This chain uses TRBV7-2 with TRBJ2-1; 10 bases are shared with TRBD1. Germline assignment: CDR1 SGHTA and CDR2 FQGNSA. The CDR3 extends over 14 amino acids. V shed 5 bases, J shed 7 bases, and the junction held 5 bases outside the gene matches. The CDR3 protein is CASSVGQGRNEQFF. The CDR3 DNA is TGTGCCAGCAGCGTGGGACAGGGGAGGAATGAGCAGTTCTTC.